The next 16 T cell receptor beta chains were all read from a single sample in a study of early T cells in non-severe SARS-CoV-2 infection. In TCRdb, the 5' RACE reads were re-called with MiXCR into one record per CDR3 protein. The sample contains roughly 45,000 distinct CDR3 sequences, roughly 10% of which appear only once. Sequenced sample: whole blood. Receptors were obtained from an adult who was a healthcare worker with PCR-confirmed SARS-CoV-2 infection or an uninfected control (not recorded which).

In its sample, this clonotype was seen many times. V usage is TRBV5-1 and J usage is TRBJ2-3; 8 positions match TRBD2. V shed 3 bases, J shed 5 bases, and the junction held 5 bases outside the gene matches. Germline V CDR1 and CDR2: SGHRS, YFSETQ. This CDR3 is built from 14 residues. CDR3 residues: CASSSGTSIDTQYF. CDR3 in DNA: TGCGCCAGCAGCTCCGGGACTAGTATAGATACGCAGTATTTT.

CDR3 bases: TGTGCCAGCAGCTTAGTCTCCAGTACTGGAAACACCATATATTTT. The encoded protein is CASSLVSSTGNTIYF. J is TRBJ1-3 and V is TRBV7-8; D remains unclear. The germline gives CDR1 SGHVS, CDR2 FQNEAQ. The CDR3 length is 15 residues. The germline V and J ends were trimmed by 1 base and 2 bases, with 9 bases remaining between them.

This clonotype was observed a few times. V gene TRBV6-6 combines with J gene TRBJ2-2; D gene uncertain. CDR3 length: 13 amino acids. V was trimmed by 6 bases and J by 0 bases, leaving 5 bases between them. In germline, CDR1 is MNHNY, CDR2 SVGAGI (reference sequence). CDR3 amino acids: CASRDANTGELFF. The DNA for the CDR3 is TGTGCCAGCAGGGACGCGAACACCGGGGAGCTGTTTTTT.

Concerning this clonotype itself: This clone may be a read error of a much larger clone one base away. Since no conserved phenylalanine or tryptophan closes the CDR3, a read error is the likely cause. The V and J genes are TRBV27 and TRBJ2-5, with D unresolved. The germline CDR1 and CDR2 sequences are MNHEY and SMNVEV (reference sequence). The CDR3 sequence is 14 residues long. Trimming removed 2 bases at V and 4 bases at J, with 11 bases between. The CDR3 here is CASSLGMDPETQYL. The DNA for the CDR3 is TGTGCCAGCAGTTTAGGGATGGACCCAGAGACCCAGTACCTC.

The rearrangement links TRBV6-5 to TRBJ2-5; D perhaps matches TRBD1 (6 bases). CDR1 is MNHEY, CDR2 SVGAGI, per germline. Between the trimmed V and J ends, which lost 0 bases and 0 bases, there was a span of 8 bases. This CDR3 spans 15 amino acids. Here the CDR3 reads CASSYSGQDQETQYF. The DNA for the CDR3 is TGTGCCAGCAGTTACTCGGGACAAGACCAAGAGACCCAGTACTTC.

In its sample, this clonotype was seen a few times. The chain links TRBV7-2 to TRBJ2-7; 10 bases agree with TRBD1. Germline lookup yields CDR1 SGHTA and CDR2 FQGNSA. This CDR3 region has 16 residues. The ends lost 4 bases at V and 3 bases at J; junction bases unmatched: 9. The CDR3 is CASSSAPGQGHYEQYF. CDR3 nucleotides: TGTGCCAGCAGCTCCGCCCCGGGACAGGGGCACTACGAGCAGTACTTC.

The chain's CDR3 is CASSLGRVTEAFF. The CDR3 coding sequence is TGTGCCAGCAGTTTAGGAAGAGTAACTGAAGCTTTCTTT. The chain recombines TRBV12-3 or TRBV12-4 with TRBJ1-1; D gene ambiguous. This CDR3 has 13 amino acids. Trimming removed 1 base at V and 5 bases at J, with 8 bases between.

This chain uses TRBV6-6 with TRBJ1-1; D gene ambiguous. The germline gives CDR1 MNHNY, CDR2 SVGAGI (reference sequence). Trimming took 2 bases from V and 3 from J, leaving 7 bases between them. The CDR3 consists of 13 residues. The CDR3 sequence: CASSYMGDTEAFF. The DNA of the CDR3 is TGTGCCAGCAGTTACATGGGCGACACTGAAGCTTTCTTT.

This clonotype has more than one count but fewer than ten. The gene calls are TRBV29-1 and TRBJ1-1, with D unresolved. In germline, CDR1 is SQVTM, CDR2 ANQGSEA. The germline V and J ends were trimmed by 5 bases and 10 bases, with 14 bases remaining between them. This CDR3 contains 11 residues. CDR3 coding DNA: TGCAGCGTTACCCGGATGGGTTTAGCTTTCTTT. Protein product: CSVTRMGLAFF.

The V and J genes are TRBV5-8 and TRBJ1-6, with D unclear. Looked up from germline, CDR1 is SGHTS and CDR2 is YDEGEE. This CDR3 comprises 16 residues. Trimming shortened V by 2 bases and J by 10 bases, and 19 bases separated the two germline ends. CDR3 nucleotides: TGTGCCAGCAGCTTCTTGGGAGATCCCCCCTCCTCACCCCTCCACTTT. Amino acids: CASSFLGDPPSSPLHF.

The sample holds many counts of this clonotype. The chain combines TRBV5-1 with TRBJ1-3; D call uncertain. V gave up 0 bases and J gave up 2 bases, with 12 bases separating them. Germline values: CDR1 SGHRS, CDR2 YFSETQ. The CDR3 sequence is 16 residues long. The CDR3 reads CASSLALGSTGNTIYF. The CDR3 coding sequence is TGCGCCAGCAGCTTGGCATTGGGATCCACTGGAAACACCATATATTTT.

The chain joins TRBV7-9 to TRBJ1-5; maybe TRBD1 (5 bases). V gave up 10 bases and J gave up 9 bases, with 16 bases separating them. The CDR3 length is 12 residues. Germline CDR1 is SEHNR and CDR2 is FQNEAQ (reference sequence). DNA for the CDR3: TGTGCCACCGACCTCTATGGGGGGCCCCAGCATTTT. Encoded protein: CATDLYGGPQHF.

There are a few counts of this clonotype. The V gene is TRBV4-2, the J gene TRBJ1-4; D gene unclear. Germline CDR1 reads LGHNA; CDR2 reads YNFKEQ. Trimming pared 2 bases from V and 0 bases from J, leaving 7 bases between. The CDR3 is 15 residues long. The CDR3 reads CASSQNIATNEKLFF. CDR3 bases: TGTGCCAGCAGCCAAAACATCGCAACTAATGAAAAACTGTTTTTT.

This clonotype was observed many times. The rearrangement uses TRBV4-2 and TRBJ1-6; D possibly corresponds to TRBD1 (5 bases). Germline-derived CDR1 and CDR2 are LGHNA and YNFKEQ. This CDR3 spans 14 amino acids. V lost 8 bases and J 8 bases, leaving 16 bases between the germline ends. Here the CDR3 DNA reads TGTGCCAGCGGAGCCGGGGCCACGGATTCACCCCTCCACTTT. Encoded protein: CASGAGATDSPLHF.

This clonotype has a handful of counts. The V gene is TRBV7-2, the J gene TRBJ2-2; possibly TRBD2 for D (5 bases). The length of the CDR3 is 16 residues. Per germline, CDR1 SGHTA and CDR2 FQGNSA. V lost 0 bases to trimming and J lost 4 bases, with 12 bases between them. The CDR3 nucleotides are TGTGCCAGCAGCTTAGCAGGGAAAAGCGGCACCGGGGAGCTGTTTTTT. Translation gives CASSLAGKSGTGELFF.

This clonotype was observed many times. The J gene is TRBJ1-5, the V gene TRBV9; D not certain. The germline CDR1 and CDR2 sequences are SGDLS and YYNGEE. This CDR3 contains 13 residues. Trimming stripped 3 bases from V and 6 bases from J, with 10 bases between. CDR3 in amino acids: CASSGEGSQPQHF. For the CDR3, the DNA is TGTGCCAGCAGCGGGGAAGGAAGTCAGCCCCAGCATTTT.